The 21 T cell receptor beta chains below come from one sample, sequenced in a study of PD-L1 blockade in urothelial cancer. Clones were read by immunoSEQ multiplex PCR, and TCRdb kept only the in-frame ones, dropping some. The sample includes about 86,000 clones, more than 75% of them seen just once. Time point meaning: pretreatment peripheral blood. The source was PBMCs, collected around atezolizumab (anti-PD-L1) treatment. The source is a man aged 55 to 69 with urothelial cancer.

J is TRBJ1-2 and V is TRBV29-1, with a weak D call TRBD1 (5 bases). With 6 bases removed from V and 7 bases from J, the gap between germline ends came to 24 bases. Per the germline V gene, CDR1 is SQVTM and CDR2 is ANQGSEA. CDR3 length: 15 amino acids. CDR3: CSVGGTDEEPGGYTF. The CDR3, as DNA: TGCAGCGTCGGGGGGACGGACGAAGAACCGGGTGGCTACACCTTC.

V is TRBV28 and J is TRBJ2-7, with 8 nucleotides matching TRBD2. With 5 bases clipped from V and 3 bases from J, the junction kept 9 bases outside the gene matches. The CDR3 has 15 residues. Germline CDR1 and CDR2: MDHEN and SYDVKM. CDR3 nucleotides: TGTGCCAGCAGTCTGAAAGCGGGAGTAAACTACGAGCAGTACTTC. It codes for CASSLKAGVNYEQYF. The variable domain in full, completed from reference TRBV28 and TRBJ2-7, reads DVKVTQSSRYLVKRTGEKVFLECVQDMDHENMFWYRQDPGLGLRLIYFSYDVKMKEKGDIPEGYSVSREKKERFSLILESASTNQTSMYLCASSLKAGVNYEQYFGPGTRLTVT.

The chain joins TRBV9 to TRBJ2-3; no clear D gene. Germline loops: CDR1 SGDLS, CDR2 YYNGEE. V was trimmed by 0 bases and J by 2 bases, leaving 7 bases between them. CDR3 length equals 14 residues. CDR3 residues: CASSVAQATDTQYF. Written as DNA, the CDR3 is TGTGCCAGCAGCGTAGCCCAAGCCACAGATACGCAGTATTTT.

The J gene is TRBJ2-7, the V gene TRBV4-1; 8 positions match TRBD1. V lost 0 bases and J lost 5; bases outside the gene matches: 6. CDR3 length equals 15 residues. Germline loops: CDR1 MGHRA, CDR2 YSYEKL. The CDR3 coding sequence is TGCGCCAGCAGCCAAGAAGGACAGGGAAGGGACGAGCAGTACTTC. This gives the protein CASSQEGQGRDEQYF.

The chain joins TRBV5-1 to TRBJ1-5; 9 bases fit TRBD1. Looked up from germline, CDR1 is SGHRS and CDR2 is YFSETQ. V trimming: 0 bases; J trimming: 9 bases; junction bases outside the gene matches: 7. The CDR3 extends over 15 amino acids. In nucleotides, the CDR3 is TGCGCCAGCAGCTTGGATGGGACAGGGTATCGGCCCCAGCATTTT. This gives the protein CASSLDGTGYRPQHF.

This chain links TRBV5-4 with TRBJ2-5; maybe TRBD1 (6 bases). The V end was cut by 0 bases, the J end by 2 bases, with 14 bases between. The germline gives CDR1 SGHNT, CDR2 YYREEE (reference sequence). CDR3 size: 16 residues. CDR3 residues: CASSLGGTSFQETQYF. The CDR3 DNA is TGTGCCAGCAGCTTGGGGGGGACAAGTTTTCAAGAGACCCAGTACTTC.

V gene TRBV28 combines with J gene TRBJ2-5, with 7 bases aligning to TRBD1. The CDR3 totals 13 residues. J lost 5 bases, V lost 6 bases, and 6 bases had no gene match. Per the germline V gene, CDR1 is MDHEN and CDR2 is SYDVKM. The CDR3 DNA follows: TGTGCCAGCAGACCAGACAGGGAGGAGACCCAGTACTTC. Residues: CASRPDREETQYF. The full variable domain, completed using reference TRBV28 and TRBJ2-5, is DVKVTQSSRYLVKRTGEKVFLECVQDMDHENMFWYRQDPGLGLRLIYFSYDVKMKEKGDIPEGYSVSREKKERFSLILESASTNQTSMYLCASRPDREETQYFGPGTRLLVL.

This clone showed up just a few times. The V and J genes are TRBV5-1 and TRBJ1-5, with D possibly matching TRBD1 (5 bases). Germline V lookup: CDR1 SGHRS, CDR2 YFSETQ. V lost 4 bases, J lost 8 bases, and 16 bases lay in between. The CDR3 extends over 14 amino acids. The CDR3 loop reads CASSLSPGGEPQHF. DNA of the CDR3: TGCGCCAGCAGCCTAAGTCCGGGGGGAGAGCCCCAGCATTTT.

The chain uses TRBV18 and TRBJ1-5; 8 bases agree with TRBD1. CDR3 size: 17 residues. The ends lost 1 base at V and 1 base at J; junction bases unmatched: 6. The V gene's germline CDR1 is KGHSH and CDR2 LQKENI. As DNA, the CDR3 is TGTGCCAGCTCACCACGGACAGGGACCCTAAGCAATCAGCCCCAGCATTTT. Its translation is CASSPRTGTLSNQPQHF.

V and J are TRBV5-4 and TRBJ2-1, with TRBD2 identical over 12 bases. In germline, CDR1 is SGHNT, CDR2 YYREEE (reference sequence). Unmatched junction bases numbered 8, after V lost 4 bases and J lost 9 bases. The CDR3 length is 15 residues. In DNA, the CDR3 is TGTGCCAGCAGCATTCTAGCGGGGGGGCTTGGTGAGCAGTTCTTC. Translating it yields CASSILAGGLGEQFF.

The CDR3 region is CASSPAGRFQETQYF. DNA of the CDR3: TGTGCCAGCTCACCGGCAGGGCGGTTCCAAGAGACCCAGTACTTC. This chain uses TRBV18 with TRBJ2-5, with D maybe TRBD1 (5 bases). V shed 3 bases and J shed 1 base, with 12 bases lying between them. This CDR3 region has 15 residues. Germline-derived CDR1 and CDR2 are KGHSH and LQKENI. Full variable domain (outside the CDR3, taken from reference TRBV18 and TRBJ2-5): NAGVMQNPRHLVRRRGQEARLRCSPMKGHSHVYWYRQLPEEGLKFMVYLQKENIIDESGMPKERFSAEFPKEGPSILRIQQVVRGDSAAYFCASSPAGRFQETQYFGPGTRLLVL.

The gene calls are TRBV11-3 and TRBJ2-3, with 14 bases lining up with TRBD2. The V and J ends lost 5 bases and 6 bases, in that order; junction bases with no gene match: 10. The germline V gene has CDR1 SGHNT and CDR2 YENEEA. This CDR3 spans 17 amino acids. The CDR3 DNA is TGTGCCAGCAGCCCCGGACTAGCGGGGGGCCAAGCGGATACGCAGTATTTT. Translating it yields CASSPGLAGGQADTQYF.

Only one count was recorded for this clone. This chain uses TRBV5-6 with TRBJ2-7, with D perhaps TRBD2 (5 bases). The germline CDR1 and CDR2 sequences are SGHDT and YYEEEE. The CDR3 covers 14 residues. The V end lost 4 bases, the J end lost 0 bases, and 11 bases lay between the germline ends. The CDR3 nucleotides read TGTGCCAGCAGCCCAAGCGGTAGCTCCTACGAGCAGTACTTC. Its translation: CASSPSGSSYEQYF.

This chain uses TRBV7-2 with TRBJ2-7; 7 bases are shared with TRBD2. CDR1 and CDR2 from the germline V gene are SGHTA and FQGNSA. The V segment lost 5 bases and the J segment 3 bases; nucleotides outside the gene matches: 13. The length of the CDR3 is 16 residues. Here the CDR3 DNA reads TGTGCCAGCAGCCTGGGATGGCAGCGGGATCTCTACGAGCAGTACTTC. This gives the protein CASSLGWQRDLYEQYF.

This clone was counted once. The chain joins TRBV11-3 to TRBJ2-5; 14 bases agree with TRBD2. Losses at the gene ends were 5 bases for V and 1 base for J; bases not matched to a gene: 6. The CDR3 runs 17 residues. Germline V gene sequence: CDR1 SGHNT, CDR2 YENEEA. CDR3 nucleotides: TGTGCCAGCAGCACCGGGACTAGCGGGGGACTCCAAGAGACCCAGTACTTC. It translates to CASSTGTSGGLQETQYF. Full variable domain (remainder filled in from reference TRBV11-3 and TRBJ2-5): EAGVVQSPRYKIIEKKQPVAFWCNPISGHNTLYWYLQNLGQGPELLIRYENEEAVDDSQLPKDRFSAERLKGVDSTLKIQPAELGDSAVYLCASSTGTSGGLQETQYFGPGTRLLVL.

The V and J genes are TRBV9 and TRBJ1-3; 9 nucleotides line up with TRBD1. Losses at the gene ends were 4 bases for V and 0 bases for J; bases not matched to a gene: 5. Germline-derived CDR1 and CDR2 are SGDLS and YYNGEE. The CDR3 is 16 amino acids. The CDR3 here is CASSTGQGHSGNTIYF. DNA for the CDR3: TGTGCCAGCAGCACGGGACAGGGACACTCTGGAAACACCATATATTTT.

The chain is built from TRBV10-1 and TRBJ2-2; D gene unclear. V shed 6 bases and J shed 0 bases, with 8 bases lying between them. Germline V gene sequence: CDR1 WNHNN, CDR2 SYGVQD (reference sequence). The length of the CDR3 is 14 residues. CDR3 loop: CASSHTTNTGELFF. In nucleotides, the CDR3 is TGCGCCAGCAGCCACACTACGAACACCGGGGAGCTGTTTTTT.

V usage is TRBV19 and J usage is TRBJ2-1; 10 nucleotides line up with TRBD1. V shed 7 bases and J 4 bases; nucleotides not matched to a gene: 7. Germline CDR1 and CDR2: LNHDA and SQIVND (reference sequence). CDR3 length: 15 amino acids. CDR3: CASTRGTGAYNEQFF. Written as DNA, the CDR3 is TGTGCCAGTACCCGGGGGACAGGGGCATACAATGAGCAGTTCTTC. The entire variable domain, with the rest obtained from reference TRBV19 and TRBJ2-1, is as follows: DGGITQSPKYLFRKEGQNVTLSCEQNLNHDAMYWYRQDPGQGLRLIYYSQIVNDFQKGDIAEGYSVSREKKESFPLTVTSAQKNPTAFYLCASTRGTGAYNEQFFGPGTRLTVL.

CDR3 in amino acids: CASSPRGTGAYEQYF. CDR3 bases: TGTGCCAGCAGCCCCCGGGGGACAGGGGCCTACGAGCAGTACTTC. This rearrangement joins TRBV7-9 to TRBJ2-7; 10 bases are a match to TRBD1. CDR3 size: 15 residues. V shed 5 bases, J shed 2 bases, and the junction held 6 bases outside the gene matches. Germline CDR1 is SEHNR and CDR2 is FQNEAQ (reference sequence). The complete variable domain, with remaining parts taken from reference TRBV7-9 and TRBJ2-7, reads DTGVSQNPRHKITKRGQNVTFRCDPISEHNRLYWYRQTLGQGPEFLTYFQNEAQLEKSRLLSDRFSAERPKGSFSTLEIQRTEQGDSAMYLCASSPRGTGAYEQYFGPGTRLTVT.

This clone showed up just once. The V gene is TRBV15, the J gene TRBJ2-2; maybe TRBD1 (6 bases). CDR1 LNHNV and CDR2 YYDKDF come from the germline V gene (reference sequence). V was shortened by 1 base and J by 1 base, with 10 bases between the two germline ends. This CDR3 has 16 residues. For the CDR3, the DNA is TGTGCCACCAGCAGAGCCTTGGGACAGAACACCGGGGAGCTGTTTTTT. Its translation is CATSRALGQNTGELFF.

The chain uses TRBV4-2 and TRBJ2-1; 14 bases are shared with TRBD2. This CDR3 has 16 residues. Trimming removed 0 bases from V and 10 bases from J; junction bases left unmatched: 5. From germline, CDR1 is LGHNA and CDR2 YNFKEQ. The CDR3: CASSQDGLAGGQEQFF. The CDR3 nucleotides read TGTGCCAGCAGCCAAGATGGACTAGCGGGGGGACAAGAGCAGTTCTTC.